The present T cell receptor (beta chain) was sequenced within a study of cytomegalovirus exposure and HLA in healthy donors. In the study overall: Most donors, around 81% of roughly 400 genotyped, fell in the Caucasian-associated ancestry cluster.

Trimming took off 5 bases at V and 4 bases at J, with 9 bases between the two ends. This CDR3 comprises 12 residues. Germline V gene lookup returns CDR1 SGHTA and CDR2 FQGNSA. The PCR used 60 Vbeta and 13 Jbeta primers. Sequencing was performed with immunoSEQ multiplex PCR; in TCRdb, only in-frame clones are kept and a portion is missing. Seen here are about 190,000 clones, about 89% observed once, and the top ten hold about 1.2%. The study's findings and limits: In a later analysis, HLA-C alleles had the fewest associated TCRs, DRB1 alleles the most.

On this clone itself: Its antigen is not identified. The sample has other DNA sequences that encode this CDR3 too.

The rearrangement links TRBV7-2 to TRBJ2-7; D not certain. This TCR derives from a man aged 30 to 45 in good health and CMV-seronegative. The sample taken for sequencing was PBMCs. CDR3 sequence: CASSPGSYEQYF. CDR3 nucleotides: TGTGCCAGCAGCCCCGGGTCGTACGAGCAGTACTTC.